Here is one T cell receptor beta chain with its context. TEMRA cells were FACS-enriched, with CD8+ and CD4+ T cells isolated negatively. The CDR3 has 14 residues. V dropped 1 base and J dropped 3 bases, with 10 bases sitting between them. Looked up from germline, CDR1 is SGHRS and CDR2 is YFSETQ. This record comes from a study of CD8 T cells in Susac syndrome. The wider study: The Susac syndrome patients that were sequenced included 5 or 6 with active disease and 8 or 9 in remission.

RNA totalling roughly 0.5 to 1 ug underwent reverse transcription with random hexamers. The immunoSEQ assay covered 54 Vbeta and 13 Jbeta segments for CDR3. TCRdb fed the immunoSEQ multiplex PCR reads into MiXCR, producing one record per CDR3 protein. The profile shows a few hundred thousand distinct CDR3 sequences, approximately 94% of them singletons. The clonotype comes from a human donor with Susac syndrome. The V gene is TRBV5-1, the J gene TRBJ1-2; D is perhaps TRBD1 (5 bases). Sequenced: CD4+ T cells from PBMCs. Here the CDR3 reads CASSLKGSDYGYTF. As DNA, the CDR3 is TGCGCCAGCAGCTTGAAGGGGTCTGACTATGGCTACACCTTC.